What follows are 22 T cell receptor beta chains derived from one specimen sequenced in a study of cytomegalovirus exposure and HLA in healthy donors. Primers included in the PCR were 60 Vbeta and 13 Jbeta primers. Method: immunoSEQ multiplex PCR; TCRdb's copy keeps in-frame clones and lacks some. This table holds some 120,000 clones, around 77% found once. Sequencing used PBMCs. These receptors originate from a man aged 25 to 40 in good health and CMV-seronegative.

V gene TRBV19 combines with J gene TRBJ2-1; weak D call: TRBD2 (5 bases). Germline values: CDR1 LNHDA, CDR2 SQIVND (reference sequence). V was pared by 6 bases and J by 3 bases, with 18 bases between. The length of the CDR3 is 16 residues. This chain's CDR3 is CASSHTGRGYYNEQFF. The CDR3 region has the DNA TGTGCCAGTAGCCATACGGGTCGGGGATACTACAATGAGCAGTTCTTC.

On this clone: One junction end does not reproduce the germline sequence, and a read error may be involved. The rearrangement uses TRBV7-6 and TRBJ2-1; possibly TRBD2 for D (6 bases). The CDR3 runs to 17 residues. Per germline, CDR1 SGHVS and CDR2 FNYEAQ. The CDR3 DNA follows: TGTGCCAGTAGCTCGTTTCGGCCATCGGGGGTTTCAAATGAGCAGTTCTTC. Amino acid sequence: CASSSFRPSGVSNEQFF.

CDR3 DNA: TGTGCCAGCAGTTCGACAGGGGGCGCGAGATCCAACTATGGCTACACCTTC. Amino acids: CASSSTGGARSNYGYTF. This chain uses TRBV28 with TRBJ1-2; TRBD1 agrees at 10 bases. The germline V gene has CDR1 MDHEN and CDR2 SYDVKM. V gave up 4 bases and J gave up 2 bases; unmatched junction bases: 10. This CDR3 spans 17 amino acids.

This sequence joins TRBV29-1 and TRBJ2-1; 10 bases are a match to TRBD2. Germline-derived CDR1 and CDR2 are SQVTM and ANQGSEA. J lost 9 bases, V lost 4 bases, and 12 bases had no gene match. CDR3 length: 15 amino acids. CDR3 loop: CSVVIQREGGGEQFF. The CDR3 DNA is TGCAGCGTTGTAATCCAGCGGGAGGGCGGGGGTGAGCAGTTCTTC.

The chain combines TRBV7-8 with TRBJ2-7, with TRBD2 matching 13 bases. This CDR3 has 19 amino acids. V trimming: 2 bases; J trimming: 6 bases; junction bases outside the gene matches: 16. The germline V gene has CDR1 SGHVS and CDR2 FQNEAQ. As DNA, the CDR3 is TGTGCCAGCAGCTTACCCCCGACTAGCGGGGGGACCTACGGGCTCGAGCAGTACTTC. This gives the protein CASSLPPTSGGTYGLEQYF.

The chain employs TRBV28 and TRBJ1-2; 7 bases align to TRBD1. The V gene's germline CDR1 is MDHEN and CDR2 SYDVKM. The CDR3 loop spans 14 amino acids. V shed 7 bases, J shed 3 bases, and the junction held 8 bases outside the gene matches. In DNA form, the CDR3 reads TGTGCCAGCAACGTCCGGGACAGATACTATGGCTACACCTTC. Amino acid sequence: CASNVRDRYYGYTF.

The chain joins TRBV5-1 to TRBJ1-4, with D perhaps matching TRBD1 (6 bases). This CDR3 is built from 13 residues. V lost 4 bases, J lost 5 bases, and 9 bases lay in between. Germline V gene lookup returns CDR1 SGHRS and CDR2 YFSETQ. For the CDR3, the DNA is TGCGCCAGCAGCGACGACAGGAATGAAAAACTGTTTTTT. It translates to CASSDDRNEKLFF.

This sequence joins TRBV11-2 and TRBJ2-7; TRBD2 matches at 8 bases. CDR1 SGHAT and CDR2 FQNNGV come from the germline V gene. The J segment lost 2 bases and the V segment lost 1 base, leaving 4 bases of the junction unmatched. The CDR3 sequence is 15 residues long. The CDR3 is CASSLAAGVTYEQYF. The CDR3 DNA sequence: TGTGCCAGCAGCTTAGCAGCGGGGGTCACCTACGAGCAGTACTTC. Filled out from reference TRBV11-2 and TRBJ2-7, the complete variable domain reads EAGVAQSPRYKIIEKRQSVAFWCNPISGHATLYWYQQILGQGPKLLIQFQNNGVVDDSQLPKDRFSAERLKGVDSTLKIQPAKLEDSAVYLCASSLAAGVTYEQYFGPGTRLTVT.

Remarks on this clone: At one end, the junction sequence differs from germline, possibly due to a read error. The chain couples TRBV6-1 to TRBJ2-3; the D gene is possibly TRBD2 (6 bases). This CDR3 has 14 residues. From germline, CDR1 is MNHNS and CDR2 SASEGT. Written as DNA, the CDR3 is TGTGCCAGCAGAACGGATTTGGGGGGAGATAAGCAGTATTTT. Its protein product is CASRTDLGGDKQYF.

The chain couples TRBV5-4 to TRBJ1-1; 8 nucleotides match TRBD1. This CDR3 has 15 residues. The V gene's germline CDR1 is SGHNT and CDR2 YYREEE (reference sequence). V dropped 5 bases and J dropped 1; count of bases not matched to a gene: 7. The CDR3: CASSLGQGANTEAFF. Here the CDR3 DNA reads TGTGCCAGCAGTTTAGGACAGGGTGCGAACACTGAAGCTTTCTTT.

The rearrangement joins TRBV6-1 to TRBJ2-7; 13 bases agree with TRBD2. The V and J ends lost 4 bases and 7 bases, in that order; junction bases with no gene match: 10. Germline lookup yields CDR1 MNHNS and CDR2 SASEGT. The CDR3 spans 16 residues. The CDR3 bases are TGTGCCAGCAGTGTCGGGACTAGCGGGATTCTGGGGGAGCAGTACTTC. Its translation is CASSVGTSGILGEQYF.

The CDR3 loop reads CASSSLRDGGTDTQYF. The CDR3 DNA follows: TGTGCCAGCAGTTCCCTACGGGACGGGGGGACAGATACGCAGTATTTT. This chain connects TRBV6-5 to TRBJ2-3; TRBD2 agrees at 7 bases. CDR1 and CDR2 (germline): MNHEY, SVGAGI. CDR3 length equals 16 residues. V dropped 4 bases and J dropped 3; count of bases not matched to a gene: 10.

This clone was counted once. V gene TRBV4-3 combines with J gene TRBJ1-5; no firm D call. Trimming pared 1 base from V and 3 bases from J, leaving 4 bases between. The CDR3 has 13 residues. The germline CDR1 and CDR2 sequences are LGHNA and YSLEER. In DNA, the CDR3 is TGCGCCAGCAGCCAAGGACACAATCAGCCCCAGCATTTT. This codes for CASSQGHNQPQHF.

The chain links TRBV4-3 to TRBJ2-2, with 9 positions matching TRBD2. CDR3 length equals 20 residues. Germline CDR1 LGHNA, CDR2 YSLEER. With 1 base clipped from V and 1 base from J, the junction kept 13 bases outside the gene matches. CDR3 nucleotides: TGCGCCAGCAGCCAAGCGGGGGCTAGACTAGCGGACCTGAACACCGGGGAGCTGTTTTTT. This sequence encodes CASSQAGARLADLNTGELFF.

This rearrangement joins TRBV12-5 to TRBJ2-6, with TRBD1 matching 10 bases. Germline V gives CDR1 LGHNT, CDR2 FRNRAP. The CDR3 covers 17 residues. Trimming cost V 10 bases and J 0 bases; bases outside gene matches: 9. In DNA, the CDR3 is TGTGCTAACCCGGGACAGGGGCTCCTCTCTGGGGCCAACGTCCTGACTTTC. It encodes CANPGQGLLSGANVLTF.

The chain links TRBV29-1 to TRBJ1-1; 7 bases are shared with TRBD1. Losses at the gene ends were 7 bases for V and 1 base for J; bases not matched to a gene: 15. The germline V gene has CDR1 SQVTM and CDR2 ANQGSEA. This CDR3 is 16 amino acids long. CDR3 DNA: TGCAGCGCTGAGATGCCGACAGGGAATTCGAACACTGAAGCTTTCTTT. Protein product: CSAEMPTGNSNTEAFF.

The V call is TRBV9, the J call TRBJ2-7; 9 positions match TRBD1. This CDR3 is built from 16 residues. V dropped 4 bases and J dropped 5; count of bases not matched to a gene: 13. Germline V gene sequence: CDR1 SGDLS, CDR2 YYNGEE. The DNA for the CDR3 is TGTGCCAGCAGCCCCAGCGGGACAGGGATTCCCCACGAGCAGTACTTC. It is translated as CASSPSGTGIPHEQYF.

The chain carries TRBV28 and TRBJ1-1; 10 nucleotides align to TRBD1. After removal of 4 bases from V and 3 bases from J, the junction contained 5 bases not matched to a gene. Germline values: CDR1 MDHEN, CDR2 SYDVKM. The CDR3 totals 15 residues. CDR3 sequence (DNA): TGTGCCAGCAGTTATTGGGACAGGGGAGACACTGAAGCTTTCTTT. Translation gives CASSYWDRGDTEAFF.

The DNA of the CDR3 is TGTGCCTGGAGCGGGGGTACCCAAGAGACCCAGTACTTC. As protein: CAWSGGTQETQYF. The J gene is TRBJ2-5, the V gene TRBV30; weak D call: TRBD2 (6 bases). The CDR3 spans 13 residues. The germline V gene has CDR1 GTSNPN and CDR2 SVGIG (reference sequence). V shed 3 bases and J shed 1 base, with 9 bases lying between them.

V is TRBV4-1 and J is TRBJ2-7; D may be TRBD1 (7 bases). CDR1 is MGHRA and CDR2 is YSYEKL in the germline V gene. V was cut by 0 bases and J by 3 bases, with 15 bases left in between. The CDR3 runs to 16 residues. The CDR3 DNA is TGCGCCAGCAGCCAAGATCTTAACAGGGGACTCTACGAGCAGTACTTC. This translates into CASSQDLNRGLYEQYF.

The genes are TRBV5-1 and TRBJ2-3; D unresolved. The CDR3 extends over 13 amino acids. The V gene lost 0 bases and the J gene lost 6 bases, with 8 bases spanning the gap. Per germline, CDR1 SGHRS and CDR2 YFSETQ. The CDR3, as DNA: TGCGCCAGCAGCTTGGAACGTAGTGATACGCAGTATTTT. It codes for CASSLERSDTQYF. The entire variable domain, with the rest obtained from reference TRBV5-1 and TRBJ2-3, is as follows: KAGVTQTPRYLIKTRGQQVTLSCSPISGHRSVSWYQQTPGQGLQFLFEYFSETQRNKGNFPGRFSGRQFSNSRSEMNVSTLELGDSALYLCASSLERSDTQYFGPGTRLTVL.

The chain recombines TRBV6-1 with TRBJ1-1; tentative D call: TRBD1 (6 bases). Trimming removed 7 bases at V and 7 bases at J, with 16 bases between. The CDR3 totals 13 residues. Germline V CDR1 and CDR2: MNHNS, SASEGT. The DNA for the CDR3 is TGTGCCAGCATCACACGCGGGGGCCATGAAGCTTTCTTT. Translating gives CASITRGGHEAFF.